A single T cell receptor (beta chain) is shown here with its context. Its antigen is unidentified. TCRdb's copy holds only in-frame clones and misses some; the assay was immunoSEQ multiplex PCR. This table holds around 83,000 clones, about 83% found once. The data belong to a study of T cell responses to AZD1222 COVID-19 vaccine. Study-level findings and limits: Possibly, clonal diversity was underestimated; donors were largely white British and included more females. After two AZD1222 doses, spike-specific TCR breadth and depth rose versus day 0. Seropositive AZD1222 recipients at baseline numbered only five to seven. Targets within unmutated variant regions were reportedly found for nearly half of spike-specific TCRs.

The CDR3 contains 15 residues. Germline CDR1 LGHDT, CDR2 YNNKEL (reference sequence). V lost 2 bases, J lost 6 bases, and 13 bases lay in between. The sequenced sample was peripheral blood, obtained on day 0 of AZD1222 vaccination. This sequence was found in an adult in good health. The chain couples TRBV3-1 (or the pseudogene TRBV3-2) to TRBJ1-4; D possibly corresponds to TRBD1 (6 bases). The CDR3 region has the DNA TGTGCCAGCAGCCAATCATTCCAGGGGCATGAAAAACTGTTTTTT. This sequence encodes CASSQSFQGHEKLFF.